These 5 T cell receptor beta chains were sequenced from one sample in a study of blood T cell repertoires in COVID-19. The data were produced by immunoSEQ multiplex PCR, yet TCRdb's version contains in-frame clones alone and is incomplete. The table lists around 330,000 clones, approximately 90% of them singletons. What was sequenced was PBMCs or T cells enriched from blood (not recorded which). The receptors originated from a woman in her thirties or forties who had recovered from COVID-19.

This clone appeared many times. The chain carries TRBV11-3 and TRBJ2-3, with 7 bases that match TRBD2. The V gene's germline CDR1 is SGHNT and CDR2 YENEEA. V lost 5 bases, J lost 6 bases, and 8 bases stayed unmatched. The CDR3 totals 14 residues. In DNA, the CDR3 is TGTGCCAGCAGCCCTACCGCGGGGGTTGATACGCAGTATTTT. This translates into CASSPTAGVDTQYF.

The rearrangement joins TRBV13 to TRBJ2-7, with 8 bases lining up with TRBD1. V dropped 5 bases and J dropped 4; count of bases not matched to a gene: 13. This CDR3 is 16 amino acids long. Germline CDR1 and CDR2: PRHDT and FYEKMQ (reference sequence). CDR3 coding DNA: TGTGCCAGCAGCGCCCGTACAGGACAGGGCTTGTACGAGCAGTACTTC. Translating it yields CASSARTGQGLYEQYF.

This clone was observed a single time. V gene TRBV15 combines with J gene TRBJ2-7, with no clear D. CDR3 length equals 15 residues. The V end was cut by 1 base, the J end by 2 bases, with 12 bases between. Germline CDR1 is LNHNV and CDR2 is YYDKDF (reference sequence). CDR3 sequence (DNA): TGTGCCACCAGCAGAGCCGTAGGAGTAACCTACGAGCAGTACTTC. Translating it yields CATSRAVGVTYEQYF.

V and J are TRBV7-6 and TRBJ2-2, with a possible D match to TRBD1 (6 bases). The CDR3 is 15 amino acids. CDR1 is SGHVS, CDR2 FNYEAQ, per germline. The V gene lost 5 bases and the J gene lost 4 bases, with 14 bases spanning the gap. The chain's CDR3 is CASSPTPDSTGELFF. The CDR3 DNA reads TGTGCCAGCAGCCCCACCCCGGACAGCACCGGGGAGCTGTTTTTT.

The chain carries TRBV5-4 and TRBJ1-2, with D possibly matching TRBD1 (6 bases). The CDR3 spans 14 residues. Trimming pared 4 bases from V and 2 bases from J, leaving 12 bases between. CDR1 is SGHNT and CDR2 is YYREEE in the germline V gene (reference sequence). The CDR3 loop reads CASSRLDSNYGYTF. In nucleotides, the CDR3 is TGTGCCAGCAGCCGCCTGGACAGCAACTATGGCTACACCTTC.